What follows are 22 T cell receptor beta chains derived from one specimen sequenced in a study of T cell responses to AZD1222 COVID-19 vaccine. TCRdb keeps only in-frame clones here, not all; method: immunoSEQ multiplex PCR. Seen here are 250,000 to 300,000 clones, roughly 93% observed once, and the top ten hold less than 0.6%. Sample: peripheral blood, taken 28 days after the second AZD1222 dose. All receptors come from an adult who received the AZD1222 COVID-19 vaccine.

V gene TRBV11-2 combines with J gene TRBJ1-1, with a tentative D call TRBD1 (5 bases). V was trimmed by 1 base and J by 4 bases, leaving 7 bases between them. The germline gives CDR1 SGHAT, CDR2 FQNNGV. CDR3 size: 13 residues. CDR3 sequence: CASSLVQGTEAFF. The CDR3 region has the DNA TGTGCCAGCAGCTTAGTCCAGGGCACTGAAGCTTTCTTT.

This sequence joins TRBV14 and TRBJ1-1; D is uncertain. The CDR3 spans 13 residues. Trimming cost V 2 bases and J 4 bases, with 8 bases left between them. Germline loops: CDR1 SGHDN, CDR2 FVKESK. The CDR3 nucleotides read TGTGCCAGCAGCCAAAACAGCCCCACTGAAGCTTTCTTT. It codes for CASSQNSPTEAFF.

V usage is TRBV28 and J usage is TRBJ2-7; the match to TRBD1 covers 10 bases. The CDR3 has 14 amino acids. Losses at the gene ends were 5 bases for V and 5 bases for J; bases not matched to a gene: 6. Germline-derived CDR1 and CDR2 are MDHEN and SYDVKM. The CDR3 DNA sequence: TGTGCCAGCAGTAGCCGGGACAGGGGTCACGAGCAGTACTTC. Protein sequence: CASSSRDRGHEQYF.

The chain employs TRBV3-1 (or the pseudogene TRBV3-2) and TRBJ2-5; no definite D call. This CDR3 region has 13 residues. Trimming removed 1 base from V and 7 bases from J, with 10 bases in between. CDR1 and CDR2 from the germline V gene are LGHDT and YNNKEL (reference sequence). The CDR3 DNA follows: TGTGCCAGCAGCCAAGTCCGGCTGGGGACCCAGTACTTC. Protein product: CASSQVRLGTQYF.

This clone was observed once. This chain connects TRBV21-1 to TRBJ1-6; TRBD1, the table's D call, was not compared with the DNA. TRBV21-1 is noted as a pseudogene. The CDR3 runs to 17 residues. CDR3 amino acids: CASKGRQQYPYNSPLHF. For the CDR3, the DNA is TGTGCCAGCAAGGGCAGACAGCAGTATCCCTATAATTCACCCCTCCACTTT.

The chain carries TRBV7-3 and TRBJ1-5; D gene uncertain. The CDR3 runs 19 residues. V lost 5 bases and J lost 0, with 23 bases in between. Germline CDR1 is SGHTA and CDR2 is FQGTGA. The chain's CDR3 is CASSPGIRPSRHSNQPQHF. The CDR3 DNA follows: TGTGCCAGCAGCCCGGGGATCCGACCATCTAGGCATAGCAATCAGCCCCAGCATTTT.

J is TRBJ1-2 and V is TRBV7-9; no clear D gene. The CDR3 is 12 residues long. From germline, CDR1 is SEHNR and CDR2 FQNEAQ (reference sequence). The V end lost 7 bases, the J end lost 4 bases, and 10 bases lay between the germline ends. In DNA form, the CDR3 reads TGTGCCAGCACCCCGCAGCGCTATGGCTACACCTTC. Its translation is CASTPQRYGYTF.

V gene TRBV28 combines with J gene TRBJ1-5; D gene ambiguous. The CDR3 contains 14 residues. V dropped 8 bases and J dropped 2 bases, with 13 bases sitting between them. Germline V gives CDR1 MDHEN, CDR2 SYDVKM. This chain's CDR3 is CASRGGLGNQPQHF. DNA for the CDR3: TGTGCCAGCCGAGGAGGGCTGGGCAATCAGCCCCAGCATTTT. Combining the CDR3 with reference TRBV28 and TRBJ1-5 gives the whole variable domain DVKVTQSSRYLVKRTGEKVFLECVQDMDHENMFWYRQDPGLGLRLIYFSYDVKMKEKGDIPEGYSVSREKKERFSLILESASTNQTSMYLCASRGGLGNQPQHFGDGTRLSIL.

The table lists this clone with a count of one. The chain recombines TRBV7-6 with TRBJ2-2; no reliable D call. Germline-derived CDR1 and CDR2 are SGHVS and FNYEAQ. The CDR3 has 13 residues. V was pared by 5 bases and J by 7 bases, with 11 bases between. CDR3 in amino acids: CASSRDVSGELFF. DNA of the CDR3: TGTGCCAGCAGCAGGGATGTCAGCGGGGAGCTGTTTTTT.

V is TRBV29-1 and J is TRBJ2-6; D is unclear. This CDR3 spans 17 amino acids. V lost 0 bases to trimming and J lost 4 bases, with 16 bases between them. In germline, CDR1 is SQVTM, CDR2 ANQGSEA. The CDR3 spells CSVEDPFLLRGANVLTF. The CDR3 nucleotides are TGCAGCGTTGAAGATCCTTTTTTGCTGAGAGGGGCCAACGTCCTGACTTTC.

CDR3 sequence: CASSARDSRSYYGYTF. CDR3 nucleotides: TGTGCCAGCAGCGCCCGGGACAGCCGAAGTTACTATGGCTACACCTTC. The chain combines TRBV3-1 (or the pseudogene TRBV3-2) with TRBJ1-2; 7 nucleotides align to TRBD1. The CDR3 loop spans 16 amino acids. V shed 5 bases, J shed 3 bases, and the junction held 12 bases outside the gene matches. The germline V gene encodes CDR1 LGHDT and CDR2 YNNKEL (reference sequence).

The gene calls are TRBV19 and TRBJ2-2; 10 bases are shared with TRBD1. Germline V lookup: CDR1 LNHDA, CDR2 SQIVND (reference sequence). The CDR3 has 16 residues. Trimming at V came to 5 bases and at J to 13 bases, leaving 16 bases not matched to a gene. The DNA of the CDR3 is TGTGCCAGTAGTGCGAATACCGGGACAGGGGCCACGGGGCTGTTTTTT. It is translated as CASSANTGTGATGLFF.

The chain links TRBV28 to TRBJ2-2; possibly TRBD1 for D (7 bases). This CDR3 is 13 amino acids long. Trimming pared 8 bases from V and 5 bases from J, leaving 12 bases between. Germline V gene sequence: CDR1 MDHEN, CDR2 SYDVKM. CDR3 in amino acids: CASLRGVTGELFF. In nucleotides, the CDR3 is TGTGCCAGCCTCAGGGGGGTAACCGGGGAGCTGTTTTTT.

This chain links TRBV5-1 with TRBJ2-1, with TRBD2 identical over 15 bases. Per germline, CDR1 SGHRS and CDR2 YFSETQ. The CDR3 runs 15 residues. After removal of 0 bases from V and 9 bases from J, the junction contained 1 base not matched to a gene. CDR3 sequence: CASSLGTSGRVEQFF. CDR3 DNA: TGCGCCAGCAGCTTGGGGACTAGCGGGAGGGTTGAGCAGTTCTTC.

The chain couples TRBV2 to TRBJ1-2; no clear D gene. The length of the CDR3 is 13 residues. V was cut by 3 bases and J by 4 bases, with 9 bases left in between. In germline, CDR1 is SNHLY, CDR2 FYNNEI. CDR3 in DNA: TGTGCCAGCAGTGACGACGGATCCTATGGCTACACCTTC. It encodes CASSDDGSYGYTF.

This clone was seen just once. J is TRBJ2-7 and V is TRBV9; a weak D match, TRBD1 (6 bases). The CDR3 has 17 residues. Germline lookup yields CDR1 SGDLS and CDR2 YYNGEE. The V end lost 0 bases, the J end lost 5 bases, and 21 bases lay between the germline ends. CDR3 coding DNA: TGTGCCAGCAGCGTAGGCCGATGGGTCCAGGGGCCTAACGAGCAGTACTTC. Encoded protein: CASSVGRWVQGPNEQYF.

The rearrangement joins TRBV7-2 to TRBJ2-7; D possibly corresponds to TRBD2 (6 bases). Germline CDR1 SGHTA, CDR2 FQGNSA. Trimming took 5 bases from V and 2 from J, leaving 16 bases between them. CDR3 length equals 15 residues. The CDR3 region has the DNA TGTGCCAGCAGCCCCACGGGGCGGGGAGCCTACGAGCAGTACTTC. It specifies CASSPTGRGAYEQYF.

The chain is built from TRBV3-1 (or the pseudogene TRBV3-2) and TRBJ1-2; the D gene is possibly TRBD1 (5 bases). Trimming stripped 1 base from V and 7 bases from J, with 10 bases between. Germline assignment: CDR1 LGHDT and CDR2 YNNKEL (reference sequence). This CDR3 region has 13 residues. DNA of the CDR3: TGTGCCAGCAGCCAAGTCCAGGGTTCTGGCTACACCTTC. Amino acids: CASSQVQGSGYTF.

The chain couples TRBV5-6 to TRBJ1-2; 9 positions agree with TRBD1. J gave up 6 bases and V 4 bases, and 4 bases lay outside the gene matches. The CDR3 totals 13 residues. Germline CDR1 reads SGHDT; CDR2 reads YYEEEE. CDR3 region: CASSTGTGNGYTF. The CDR3 nucleotides are TGTGCCAGCAGCACCGGGACAGGGAATGGCTACACCTTC.

This chain connects TRBV2 to TRBJ1-2; D is possibly TRBD1 (6 bases). V was trimmed by 4 bases and J by 2 bases, leaving 8 bases between them. Germline V gene data show CDR1 as SNHLY and CDR2 as FYNNEI. CDR3 length: 13 amino acids. CDR3 protein: CASSGTGNYGYTF. The CDR3 DNA is TGTGCCAGCAGTGGAACAGGGAACTATGGCTACACCTTC. Full variable domain (rest looked up from reference TRBV2 and TRBJ1-2): EPEVTQTPSHQVTQMGQEVILRCVPISNHLYFYWYRQILGQKVEFLVSFYNNEISEKSEIFDDQFSVERPDGSNFTLKIRSTKLEDSAMYFCASSGTGNYGYTFGSGTRLTVV.

The chain is built from TRBV5-1 and TRBJ1-4; D perhaps matches TRBD1 (6 bases). The CDR3 is 13 amino acids. V was cut by 5 bases and J by 8 bases, with 13 bases left in between. Germline CDR1 is SGHRS and CDR2 is YFSETQ. The CDR3 sequence is CASSIGGEEKLFF. The DNA of the CDR3 is TGCGCCAGCAGTATAGGGGGGGAAGAAAAACTGTTTTTT.

The rearrangement uses TRBV5-1 and TRBJ2-7; TRBD1 matches at 10 bases. This CDR3 comprises 14 residues. Germline V lookup: CDR1 SGHRS, CDR2 YFSETQ. Trimming cost V 4 bases and J 7 bases; bases outside gene matches: 8. CDR3 protein: CASSPGQGVYEQYF. The CDR3 region has the DNA TGCGCCAGCAGCCCCGGACAGGGGGTCTATGAGCAGTACTTC.